One and the same sample provided the 4 T cell receptor beta chains below, sequenced in a study of shared clonotypes between healthy human individuals. Profiling relied on immunoSEQ multiplex PCR, and the TCRdb table lists in-frame clones only, not all of them. The table lists 2 million to 3 million clones, roughly 93% of them singletons. Sequences were obtained from naive CD4+ T cells from PBMCs. Subset in this sample: CD45RA+ positively selected. The receptors derive from a man in his late teens or twenties in good health. Some clones in this sample may be carry-over from other donors' samples.

The chain joins TRBV28 to TRBJ2-1; D might be TRBD1 (6 bases). V was cut by 9 bases and J by 2 bases, with 14 bases left in between. CDR3 length: 14 residues. Germline-derived CDR1 and CDR2 are MDHEN and SYDVKM. The CDR3 DNA sequence: TGTGCCAGTCGGGACACCAGTCCCTACAATGAGCAGTTCTTC. Its translation: CASRDTSPYNEQFF.

This chain connects TRBV5-1 to TRBJ2-7; D is unresolved. The germline V gene has CDR1 SGHRS and CDR2 YFSETQ. The CDR3 extends over 14 amino acids. The V and J ends lost 3 bases and 1 base respectively, with 11 bases between them. The CDR3 loop reads CASSSLSGSYEQYF. In DNA form, the CDR3 reads TGCGCCAGCAGCTCCCTCAGTGGATCCTACGAGCAGTACTTC.

The genes are TRBV4-3 and TRBJ2-2; 7 nucleotides match TRBD2. V shed 0 bases, J shed 4 bases, and the junction held 5 bases outside the gene matches. The V gene's germline CDR1 is LGHNA and CDR2 YSLEER. This CDR3 contains 16 residues. The CDR3 reads CASSQDRGSGTGELFF. DNA for the CDR3: TGCGCCAGCAGCCAAGATCGCGGGAGTGGCACCGGGGAGCTGTTTTTT.

The chain is built from TRBV30 and TRBJ2-2; 7 bases agree with TRBD1. V lost 2 bases and J lost 4; bases outside the gene matches: 13. Germline CDR1 GTSNPN, CDR2 SVGIG (reference sequence). This CDR3 is 17 amino acids long. CDR3 amino acids: CAWSSSRRRGSTGELFF. The CDR3 coding sequence is TGTGCCTGGAGTTCATCCCGACGCAGGGGGAGCACCGGGGAGCTGTTTTTT.